This T cell receptor beta chain was sequenced during a study of STAT3 mutations in large granular lymphocyte leukemia. Study-level background: Roughly half the longitudinally sequenced T-LGLL patients had canonical STAT3 mutations. Overall study findings and caveats: At least one immunodominant TCR beta clonotype appeared in every T-cell large granular lymphocyte leukemia patient. In several patients, dominant TCR clone burden exceeded STAT3 mutant burden. Treatment regimens differed across patients between samplings.

The table came from immunoSEQ multiplex PCR; TCRdb's copy has only in-frame clones and leaves some out. The sample yields 30,000 to 45,000 clones, 70% to 90% seen once. As concerns this clone: Its target is not known.

The clonotype comes from a human donor with T large granular lymphocyte leukemia. Some clones in this sample may be carry-over from other donors' samples. Specimen: PBMCs.

The CDR3 region is CASSAEAAYNEQFF. DNA of the CDR3: TGCGCCAGCAGCGCTGAAGCGGCCTACAATGAGCAGTTCTTC. The genes are TRBV5-1 and TRBJ2-1; D may be TRBD2 (5 bases). V gave up 4 bases and J gave up 2 bases, with 10 bases separating them. The CDR3 totals 14 residues. Per the germline V gene, CDR1 is SGHRS and CDR2 is YFSETQ.